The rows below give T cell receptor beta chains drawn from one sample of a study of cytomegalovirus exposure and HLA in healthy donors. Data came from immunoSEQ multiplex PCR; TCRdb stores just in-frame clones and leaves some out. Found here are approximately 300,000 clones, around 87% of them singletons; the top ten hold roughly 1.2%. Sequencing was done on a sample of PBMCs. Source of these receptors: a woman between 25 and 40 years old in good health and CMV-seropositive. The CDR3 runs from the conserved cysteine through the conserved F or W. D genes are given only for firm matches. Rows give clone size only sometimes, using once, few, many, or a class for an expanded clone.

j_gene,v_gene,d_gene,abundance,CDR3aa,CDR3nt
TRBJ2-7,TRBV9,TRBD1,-,CASSATGYYEQYF,TGTGCCAGCAGCGCGACAGGGTACTACGAGCAGTACTTC
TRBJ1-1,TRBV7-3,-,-,CASSILGGGTEAFF,TGTGCCAGCAGCATCCTAGGAGGGGGGACTGAAGCTTTCTTT
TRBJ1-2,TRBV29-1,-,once,CSVLTWTERGYGYTF,TGCAGCGTTCTCACCTGGACAGAAAGGGGCTATGGCTACACCTTC
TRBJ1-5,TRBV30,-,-,CAWSGVSNQPQHF,TGTGCCTGGTCGGGAGTTAGCAATCAGCCCCAGCATTTT
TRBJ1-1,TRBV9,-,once,CASSVDQGPRTEAFF,TGTGCCAGCAGCGTAGATCAGGGGCCAAGGACTGAAGCTTTCTTT
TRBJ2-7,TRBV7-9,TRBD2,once,CASSLGTSGRSGEQYF,TGTGCCAGCAGCTTAGGGACTAGCGGGAGGTCGGGCGAGCAGTACTTC
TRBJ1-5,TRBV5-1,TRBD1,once,CASSPGTGGNQPQHF,TGCGCCAGCAGCCCCGGGACAGGGGGGAATCAGCCCCAGCATTTT
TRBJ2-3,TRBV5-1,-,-,CASSFSDYLDTQYF,TGCGCCAGCAGCTTTTCGGACTATCTTGATACGCAGTATTTT
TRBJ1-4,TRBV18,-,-,CASSPRVGKGEKLFF,TGTGCCAGCTCACCACGTGTAGGGAAGGGTGAAAAACTGTTTTTT
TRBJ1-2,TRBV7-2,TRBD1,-,CASSLSRGRANYGYTF,TGTGCCAGCAGCCTTAGTAGGGGGCGGGCTAACTATGGCTACACCTTC
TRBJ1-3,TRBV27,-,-,CASSPDRSGGNTIYF,TGTGCCAGCAGTCCCGATAGGAGCGGTGGAAACACCATATATTTT
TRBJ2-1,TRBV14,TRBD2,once,CASRSGTSGVNEQFF,TGTGCCAGCAGATCCGGGACTAGCGGAGTTAATGAGCAGTTCTTC
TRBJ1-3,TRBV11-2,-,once,CASSLVLGNTIYF,TGTGCCAGCAGCTTAGTTCTTGGAAACACCATATATTTT
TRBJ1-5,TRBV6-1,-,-,CASSEPGSNQPQHF,TGTGCCAGCAGTGAACCGGGTAGCAATCAGCCCCAGCATTTT
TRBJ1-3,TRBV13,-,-,CASSLSRGENTIYF,TGTGCCAGCAGCTTAAGCAGGGGCGAAAACACCATATATTTT
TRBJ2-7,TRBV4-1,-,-,CASSQEREAYEQYF,TGCGCCAGCAGCCAAGAGCGGGAAGCCTACGAGCAGTACTTC
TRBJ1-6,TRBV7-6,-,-,CASRHTTGTTSSPLHF,TGTGCCAGCAGACATACAACAGGGACTACTAGTTCACCCCTCCACTTT
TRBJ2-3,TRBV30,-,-,CAWSEGRGTDTQYF,TGTGCCTGGAGTGAGGGTAGGGGCACAGATACGCAGTATTTT
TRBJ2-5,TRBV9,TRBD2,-,CASSVRDIAGGQETQYF,TGTGCCAGCAGCGTGAGGGATATCGCGGGGGGACAAGAGACCCAGTACTTC
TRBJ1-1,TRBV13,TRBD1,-,CASSPFRQGNTEAFF,TGTGCCAGCAGCCCTTTTAGACAGGGCAACACTGAAGCTTTCTTT
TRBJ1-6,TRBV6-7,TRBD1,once,CASSYSQGVKTPLHF,TGTGCCAGCAGTTACTCACAGGGGGTGAAGACACCCCTCCACTTT
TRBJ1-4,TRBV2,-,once,CASTGAVTNEKLFF,TGTGCCAGCACCGGGGCGGTAACTAATGAAAAACTGTTTTTT
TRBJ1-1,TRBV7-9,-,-,CASSSQGENTEAFF,TGTGCCAGCAGCAGCCAGGGTGAGAACACTGAAGCTTTCTTT
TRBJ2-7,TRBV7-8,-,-,CASSPHYPGDEQYF,TGTGCCAGCAGCCCCCACTACCCAGGGGACGAGCAGTACTTC
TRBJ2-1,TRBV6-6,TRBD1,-,CASSLTGPNNEQFF,TGTGCCAGCAGTTTGACAGGGCCTAACAATGAGCAGTTCTTC
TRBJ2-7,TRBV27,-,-,CASSIREDSSYEQYF,TGTGCCAGCAGTATCCGGGAAGACAGCTCCTACGAGCAGTACTTC
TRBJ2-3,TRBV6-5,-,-,CASSYIASSTDTQYF,TGTGCCAGCAGTTACATAGCCTCTAGCACAGATACGCAGTATTTT
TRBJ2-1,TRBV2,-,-,CASEGTGTGYNEQFF,TGTGCCAGCGAGGGAACCGGGACTGGATACAATGAGCAGTTCTTC
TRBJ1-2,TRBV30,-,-,CAWSVYIRGSSYGYTF,TGTGCCTGGAGTGTATATATAAGGGGCAGTAGCTATGGCTACACCTTC
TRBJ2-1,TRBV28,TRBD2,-,CASSLGLAGLYNEQFF,TGTGCCAGCAGTTTGGGACTAGCGGGACTTTACAATGAGCAGTTCTTC
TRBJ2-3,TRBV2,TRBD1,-,CASRDRVQDTQYF,TGTGCCAGCAGGGACAGGGTTCAAGATACGCAGTATTTT
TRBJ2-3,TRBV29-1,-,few,CSVKTDTQYF,TGCAGCGTTAAAACAGATACGCAGTATTTT
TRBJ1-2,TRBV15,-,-,CATSRDGPNYGYTF,TGTGCCACCAGCAGAGATGGTCCTAACTATGGCTACACCTTC
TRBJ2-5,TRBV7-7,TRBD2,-,CASSLGVAGGRSETQYF,TGTGCCAGCAGCTTAGGCGTAGCGGGAGGGCGGTCGGAGACCCAGTACTTC
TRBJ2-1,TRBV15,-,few,CATSRDMANYNEQFF,TGTGCCACCAGCAGAGATATGGCGAATTACAATGAGCAGTTCTTC
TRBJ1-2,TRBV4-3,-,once,CASSRVVEDSGSTF,TGCGCCAGCAGCCGCGTAGTGGAGGACAGTGGGTCCACCTTC
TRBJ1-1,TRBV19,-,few,CATQSDRTNTEAFF,TGTGCCACCCAATCGGACAGAACGAACACTGAAGCTTTCTTT
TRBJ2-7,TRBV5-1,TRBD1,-,CASSLQGGRSYEQYF,TGCGCCAGCAGCTTACAGGGGGGACGATCCTACGAGCAGTACTTC
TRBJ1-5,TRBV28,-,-,CASSFISAVQPQHF,TGTGCCAGCAGTTTTATTTCGGCAGTTCAGCCCCAGCATTTT
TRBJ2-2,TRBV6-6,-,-,CAALGNTGELFF,TGTGCCGCTTTGGGGAACACCGGGGAGCTGTTTTTT
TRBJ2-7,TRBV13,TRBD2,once,CASSPRTSPNYEQYF,TGTGCCAGCAGCCCTAGGACTAGCCCGAACTACGAGCAGTACTTC
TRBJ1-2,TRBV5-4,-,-,CASSAGSRINRPYGYTF,TGTGCCAGCAGCGCCGGGAGTAGAATTAATCGACCCTATGGCTACACCTTC
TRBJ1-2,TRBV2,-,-,CASKAGGYTF,TGTGCCAGCAAAGCGGGGGGCTACACCTTC
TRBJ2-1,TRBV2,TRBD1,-,CASSDHRQGLDEQFF,TGTGCCAGCAGTGACCATCGACAGGGGTTGGATGAGCAGTTCTTC
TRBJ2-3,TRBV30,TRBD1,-,CAWTSPDRVTDTQYF,TGTGCCTGGACCTCCCCGGACAGGGTGACAGATACGCAGTATTTT
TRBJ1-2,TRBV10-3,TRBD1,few,CAIGTGSNYGYTF,TGTGCCATCGGGACAGGTTCTAACTATGGCTACACCTTC
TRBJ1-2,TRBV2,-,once,CASSEGGDGYTF,TGTGCCAGCAGTGAAGGGGGCGATGGCTACACCTTC
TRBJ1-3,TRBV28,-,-,CASSDFSGNTIYF,TGTGCCAGCAGTGACTTCTCTGGAAACACCATATATTTT
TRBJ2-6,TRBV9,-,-,CASSVDPGAGANVLTF,TGTGCCAGCAGCGTAGACCCGGGAGCTGGGGCCAACGTCCTGACTTTC
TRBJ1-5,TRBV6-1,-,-,CASSDISRVGGQPQHF,TGTGCCAGCAGTGATATTAGTAGGGTCGGGGGTCAGCCCCAGCATTTT
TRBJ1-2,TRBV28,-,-,CAILLSRVYTF,TGTGCCATCCTTCTTTCTCGGGTCTACACCTTC